This TCR beta chain derives from a study of PD-L1 blockade in urothelial cancer (dated by TCRdb to 2016 to 2017). With regard to the full study: All patients started therapy in the mid-2010s and received atezolizumab 1,200 mg intravenously every 3 weeks. Pretreatment blood TCR-seq was available for about 27 patients, at least one posttreatment blood collection was obtained for 25 or so patients, and tumor TCR-seq was available for 25 or so patients. Patients had an ECOG performance status of 0 or 1 and had received between 0 and 3 prior chemotherapy regimens. Progression-free survival longer than 6 months counted as durable clinical benefit, and TCR features were additionally tested against both progression-free and overall survival. In the same patients, whole exome sequencing and RNA sequencing of pretreatment tumors were performed in addition to TCR sequencing. Durable clinical benefit was achieved by nine patients but not by the remaining 20. About 85% of the roughly 29 patients were identified as males with urothelial cancer of bladder origin, and a prior smoking history was reported by 18 of 29 patients. Somatic, immune and clinical correlates of response to PD-L1 blockade with atezolizumab in urothelial cancer were the focus of an exploratory multi-omic analysis. Blood samples gave a median of 141,255 T cells and 83,000 or so unique TCRs, with a median clonality of roughly 0.08. Blood samples were analyzed at 3 weeks after treatment start (second dose) and at 6 weeks after treatment start. Pretreatment tumor samples, along with matched peripheral blood collected serially before and after atezolizumab treatment, underwent TCR sequencing. What the work shows at the level of the full study, not this receptor alone: Improved progression-free and overall survival was found to be associated with pretreatment peripheral blood TCR clonality below the median. Small sample size (n of about 30) and many exploratory analyses mean the results are intended to be hypothesis-generating. Greater expansion of tumor-associated TCR clones in peripheral blood 3 weeks after the start of treatment was observed in patients with durable benefit (n of about 20, p = 0.022).

In the case of this clone: This clone's antigen is unknown. Base qualities are not provided; no much larger clone lies one nucleotide away.

To estimate absolute template abundance from read counts, synthetic TCR analog templates were spiked into each PCR. The immunoSEQ assay used bias-controlled V and J gene primers to amplify TCRbeta CDR3 regions from genomic DNA. Rearranged TCRbeta segments were sequenced at approximately 20X coverage. As for the original processing: Clustering was used to correct sequencing errors, and CDR3s were annotated against IMGT so that V, D and J genes could be assigned. Downstream analyses used only productive TCRbeta rearrangements, leaving out any out-of-frame or stop-codon sequences. Clonality was computed as one minus Shannon entropy normalized by the log of the number of unique productive sequences. Clones differing between time points or between blood and tumor were identified by Fisher's exact test with Benjamini-Hochberg correction at adjusted p below 0.01. TCRdb's version of the immuneACCESS table is confined to in-frame rearrangements and falls short of the full clone set. An unresolved V gene accounts for under half of the shortfall where checked; the remainder is of unknown origin. The DNA was the basis for D and trimming; V, J and clone size are from that table. Here the sample has about 110,000 clones; around 85% occur a single time. The top ten constitute about 2.4% of the sample.

The cohort included 25 to 35 patients with locally advanced or metastatic urothelial carcinoma who were treated at Memorial Sloan Kettering on a trial protocol. Peripheral blood mononuclear cells were collected pretreatment and during treatment, at between 1 and 8 total time points per patient. The Qiagen DNeasy Blood extraction kit was used to purify genomic DNA from total PBMCs and tumor samples. PBMCs were collected pretreatment and during treatment and were isolated and stored as previously described. Its CDR3 holds 13 amino acids, cysteine through phenylalanine. Only CDR3 DNA remains: 39 bases, in frame from the first base. Based on the germline V gene (reference sequence), the CDR1 and CDR2 sequences are SGHNT and YYREEE. Between the V and J ends, shortened by 0 bases and 6 bases respectively, the junction contains 8 bases.

The specimen comprised PBMCs, sampled around atezolizumab (anti-PD-L1) treatment. This clonotype was obtained from a man aged 50-59 years with urothelial cancer. The rearranged segments are TRBV5-4 and TRBJ2-3, with no confidently assigned D gene. The nucleotide sequence reads TGTGCCAGCAGCTTGGCGGGTGGGGATACGCAGTATTTT. It codes for CASSLAGGDTQYF.